This T cell receptor (beta chain) appears in the sequencing data of a study of T-cell memory formation after mild COVID-19. Trimming left V 4 bases short and J 4 bases short, with 11 bases between. The CDR3 has 14 residues. CDR1 is KGHDR and CDR2 is SFDVKD in the germline V gene. This clonotype was observed at least ten times. Its target is unknown. Overall study findings and caveats: Day 15 to 85 contracting clones showed balanced CD4/CD8; day 15 to 37 expanders favored CD4+. Within pre-infection memory, some responding clones were found, suggesting cross-reactive memory joined.

One entry per CDR3 protein results from TCRdb running MiXCR on the 5' RACE reads. The repertoire holds more than 450,000 distinct CDR3 sequences, with about a sixth as singletons. The TCR comes from an adult woman who had mild COVID-19 (a few samples of this study predate the infection). Cell type and time point are not known. The chain combines TRBV24-1 with TRBJ2-3; D is perhaps TRBD1 (6 bases). Sequencing was done on a sample of PBMCs or a T cell subset sorted from them (not recorded which). CDR3 loop: CATSDLGQADTQYF. The CDR3, as DNA: TGTGCCACCAGTGACCTGGGACAAGCAGATACGCAGTATTTT.